This passage covers 18 T cell receptor beta chains from one sample sequenced in a study of identical twins. TCRdb reprocessed the 5' RACE reads with MiXCR, giving one entry per CDR3 protein. The data contain around 1.7 million distinct CDR3 sequences, about 30% of them singletons. The sequencing input was cord blood. Every receptor here comes from a newborn girl in good health.

This clonotype was counted a few times. The chain has TRBV28 and TRBJ1-2; D is possibly TRBD1 (5 bases). With 2 bases removed from V and 5 bases from J, the gap between germline ends came to 12 bases. The CDR3 contains 14 residues. The germline gives CDR1 MDHEN, CDR2 SYDVKM. This CDR3 is CASSLVRVVYGYTF. CDR3 DNA sequence: TGTGCCAGCAGTTTAGTCAGGGTGGTGTATGGCTACACCTTC.

This chain uses TRBV2 with TRBJ2-1; tentatively, D is TRBD2 (6 bases). The CDR3 runs 12 residues. Germline V gene data show CDR1 as SNHLY and CDR2 as FYNNEI. Between the trimmed V and J ends, which lost 11 bases and 4 bases, there was a span of 12 bases. CDR3 sequence reads: CASREAYNEQFF. In nucleotides, the CDR3 is TGTGCCTCCAGGGAGGCTTACAATGAGCAGTTCTTC.

J is TRBJ2-3 and V is TRBV24-1; D remains unclear. Trimming pared 9 bases from V and 3 bases from J, leaving 15 bases between. The germline V gene encodes CDR1 KGHDR and CDR2 SFDVKD. CDR3 length: 14 residues. The CDR3 bases are TGTGCCACCGCAAGGTCAACAGAGACAGATACGCAGTATTTT. Protein product: CATARSTETDTQYF.

A note on this clonotype: This may arise from a read error, as a much more abundant clone is one base away. This chain uses TRBV11-2 with TRBJ2-3; D remains ambiguous. This CDR3 is built from 15 residues. The germline gives CDR1 SGHAT, CDR2 FQNNGV. The CDR3 here is CAGSLGERYTDTQYF. DNA of the CDR3: TGTGCCGGCAGCTTAGGCGAACGGTACACAGATACGCAGTATTTT. Looking up the rest from reference TRBV11-2 and TRBJ2-3 gives the full variable domain: EAGVAQSPRYKIIEKRQSVAFWCNPISGHATLYWYQQILGQGPKLLIQFQNNGVVDDSQLPKDRFSAERLKGVDSTLKIQPAKLEDSAVYLCAGSLGERYTDTQYFGPGTRLTVL.

Comment on this clonotype: Compared with germline, one end of the junction differs, possibly owing to a read error. This chain joins TRBV18 and TRBJ2-3, with 7 bases lining up with TRBD1. In germline, CDR1 is KGHSH, CDR2 LQKENI. The CDR3 extends over 15 amino acids. This chain's CDR3 is CAGSPLRQGSDTQYF. DNA of the CDR3: TGTGCCGGCTCACCTTTGAGACAGGGATCAGATACGCAGTATTTT.

The chain carries TRBV7-2 and TRBJ1-1; D remains ambiguous. This CDR3 has 11 amino acids. Germline CDR1 SGHTA, CDR2 FQGNSA. Trimming left V 5 bases short and J 9 bases short, with 10 bases between. The CDR3 sequence is CASSLLGKAFF. CDR3 DNA: TGTGCCAGCAGCCTCTTGGGGAAAGCTTTCTTT.

This clonotype was found once. This chain joins TRBV5-1 and TRBJ2-1, with D perhaps matching TRBD2 (6 bases). Germline CDR1 is SGHRS and CDR2 is YFSETQ. This CDR3 has 16 amino acids. Between the trimmed V and J ends, which lost 5 bases and 1 base, there was a span of 16 bases. CDR3 loop: CASSSSAGRSYNEQFF. As DNA, the CDR3 is TGCGCCAGCAGTTCAAGCGCAGGGAGGTCCTACAATGAGCAGTTCTTC.

This clonotype was detected only a few times. The chain uses TRBV28 and TRBJ2-7; D uncertain. The V gene lost 5 bases and the J gene lost 3 bases, with 17 bases spanning the gap. Germline-derived CDR1 and CDR2 are MDHEN and SYDVKM. The CDR3 is made up of 15 amino acids. In DNA, the CDR3 is TGTGCCAGCAGTCCCAAAGGACCTTCTTACTACGAGCAGTACTTC. Its translation: CASSPKGPSYYEQYF.

This clonotype occurred many times. The J gene is TRBJ2-7, the V gene TRBV3-1, with D hard to call. This CDR3 spans 11 amino acids. Trimming took 1 base from V and 5 from J, leaving 3 bases between them. CDR1 is LGHDT and CDR2 is YNNKEL in the germline V gene (reference sequence). Here the CDR3 reads CASSQAHEQYF. In DNA, the CDR3 is TGTGCCAGCAGCCAAGCTCACGAGCAGTACTTC.

This clonotype has a handful of counts. The gene calls are TRBV16 and TRBJ1-2, with D uncertain. This CDR3 is built from 14 residues. Germline loops: CDR1 KGHSY, CDR2 FQNENV. The V gene lost 0 bases and the J gene lost 4 bases, with 9 bases spanning the gap. The CDR3 DNA reads as TGTGCCAGCAGCCAATCGTTAGACATCTATGGCTACACCTTC. Translating gives CASSQSLDIYGYTF.

The rearrangement links TRBV20-1 to TRBJ2-7; 8 bases line up with TRBD2. V shed 1 base and J 1 base; nucleotides not matched to a gene: 3. Germline-derived CDR1 and CDR2 are DFQATT and SNEGSKA (reference sequence). This CDR3 is 14 amino acids long. This CDR3 reads CSARVGLESYEQYF. The CDR3 DNA follows: TGCAGTGCTAGAGTGGGACTAGAGTCCTACGAGCAGTACTTC.

This clonotype was counted ten times or more. Mismatch with germline at one junction end may stem from a read error. The rearrangement links TRBV7-7 to TRBJ2-1; 9 nucleotides line up with TRBD2. Germline V CDR1 and CDR2: SSHAT, FNYEAQ (reference sequence). This CDR3 has 14 residues. The CDR3 reads CASIASGTYNEQFF. CDR3 nucleotides: TGTGCTAGCATCGCTAGCGGGACATACAATGAGCAGTTCTTC. The full variable domain, in which reference TRBV7-7 and TRBJ2-1 provide the parts outside the CDR3, is GAGVSQSPRYKVTKRGQDVTLRCDPISSHATLYWYQQALGQGPEFLTYFNYEAQPDKSGLPSDRFSAERPEGSISTLTIQRTEQRDSAMYRCASIASGTYNEQFFGPGTRLTVL.

This clonotype was seen only a few times. The chain has TRBV5-1 and TRBJ2-3; 7 nucleotides line up with TRBD2. The J segment lost 4 bases and the V segment lost 4 bases, leaving 9 bases of the junction unmatched. This CDR3 region has 15 residues. Germline V lookup: CDR1 SGHRS, CDR2 YFSETQ. The DNA for the CDR3 is TGCGCCAGCAGCCCGACTAGCCAGGGTCCAGATACGCAGTATTTT. It specifies CASSPTSQGPDTQYF.

The V and J genes are TRBV4-1 and TRBJ1-4; 12 bases are shared with TRBD1. The germline V gene encodes CDR1 MGHRA and CDR2 YSYEKL. The CDR3 is 17 residues long. V gave up 4 bases and J gave up 4 bases; unmatched junction bases: 7. The CDR3 sequence is CASSLTGTGGGNEKLFF. In DNA form, the CDR3 reads TGCGCCAGCAGCCTGACCGGGACAGGGGGCGGTAATGAAAAACTGTTTTTT.

The CDR3 coding sequence is TGTGCCAGCAGTTCTGACAGGGGGTTTAATCAGCCCCAGCATTTT. This sequence encodes CASSSDRGFNQPQHF. This chain links TRBV6-1 with TRBJ1-5, with TRBD1 identical over 9 bases. Germline V CDR1 and CDR2: MNHNS, SASEGT. Losses at the gene ends were 5 bases for V and 4 bases for J; bases not matched to a gene: 6. The CDR3 loop spans 15 amino acids.

This clonotype was found once. A junction boundary mismatches the germline segment, possibly from a read error. Written as DNA, the CDR3 is TGCAGTGCTCCTCAGACTAGCGGGGGAACCTACAATGAGCGGTTCTTC. Its translation is CSAPQTSGGTYNERFF. This rearrangement joins TRBV20-1 to TRBJ2-1, with 12 bases identical to TRBD2. This CDR3 has 16 amino acids. Germline CDR1 DFQATT, CDR2 SNEGSKA (reference sequence).

The chain recombines TRBV12-3 or TRBV12-4 with TRBJ2-2; D not resolved. The CDR3 consists of 13 residues. V lost 5 bases, J lost 4 bases, and 8 bases lay in between. CDR3 loop: CASSPHSTGELFF. The CDR3 DNA follows: TGTGCCAGCAGTCCCCACTCCACCGGGGAGCTGTTTTTT.

The V and J genes are TRBV12-3 or TRBV12-4 and TRBJ2-3, with a tentative D call TRBD1 (6 bases). CDR3 length: 16 residues. V lost 6 bases and J lost 1, with 17 bases in between. CDR3: CASSPRPAGGTDTQYF. The CDR3 coding sequence is TGTGCCAGCAGCCCCCGCCCGGCAGGGGGCACAGATACGCAGTATTTT.